This T cell receptor beta chain stems from a study of cytomegalovirus exposure and HLA in healthy donors (dated by TCRdb to about 2017). Context from the whole study: An earlier analysis of some 550 of the donors reported 250 to 300 Gb of sequence data and around 120 million unique TCR beta sequences from about 200 million T cells. Among the approximately 420 genotyped donors, approximately 77% belonged to the genetic ancestry cluster associated with self-reported Caucasian donors. The study aimed to test whether cataloging public T cell receptors could reveal signatures of past pathogen exposure. An earlier analysis of 587 of the donors used high-throughput TCR beta sequencing to judge whether each TCR beta V gene segment behaved as functional or pseudogenic. Every discovery cohort repertoire had been produced on one sequencing platform. In addition to the first cohort of around 670 subjects, a separate validation cohort of 120 different subjects was used. Among some 410 genotyped donors of the cohort, an average of 235,054 unique TCR beta nucleotide sequences were sequenced per donor, roughly a sixth of them non-productive. Rather than using new phenotypic data, the later analysis identified candidate immune exposures from TCR beta sequences and from how often those sequences occurred across donors. The study used immunosequencing to profile the T cell repertoires of several hundred subjects and linked those repertoires to cytomegalovirus serostatus. An early release covering more than 500 HLA-typed donors comprised approximately 300 gigabases of sequencing data and approximately 80 million unique TCR sequences. To predict cytomegalovirus infection status, the study combined high-throughput TCR immunosequencing, statistical association of individual TCRs with disease status, and machine learning. About five DR-DQ haplotypes were treated as single units for association and clustering because of strong linkage in the cohort. Both class I and class II loci were covered by HLA typing, at four-digit resolution. A later genetic analysis used genome-wide SNP genotypes for about 65% of the 666 donors, treating that subset as a discovery cohort. To study patterns of TCR occurrence, a later analysis re-analyzed previously published TCR beta repertoires from 666 donors and added high-resolution HLA genotyping. Typing coverage differed by locus: A, B, C, DRB1 and DQB1 were typed in roughly 620-630 donors, DQA1 in about 560, DPA1 in approximately 600, and DPB1 in 472. Donor age, sex, ethnicity and CMV serostatus were collected together with the repertoire data.

In total, roughly 670 healthy bone marrow donors made up the cohort. All cohort members were sampled while nominally healthy, although unrecorded immune exposures were likely present. CMV serostatus was positive for 289 and negative for about 55% of the roughly 670 cohort members, and was not recorded for this donor. Each donor provided a peripheral blood sample, and peripheral blood mononuclear cells were used for TCR beta sequencing. Genomic DNA extraction from the blood cell samples was performed with the Qiagen DNeasy Blood Extraction Kit. V is reduced by 3 bases and J by 3 bases, leaving a spacing of 9 bases between them. The CDR3 contains 13 residues, cysteine and phenylalanine counted. Only the CDR3 part of the read is kept: 39 bases, read in frame from the first base. From the germline V gene, CDR1 is ENHRY and CDR2 is SYGVKD. Libraries were built with the immunoSEQ multiplex PCR assay. For the multiplex PCR, a mixture combining 60 forward primers for TCR Vbeta segments and 13 reverse primers for TCR Jbeta segments was used. The CDR3 region of rearranged TCR beta genes was amplified from genomic DNA by a multiplex PCR assay. The amplified TCR beta libraries were sequenced on the Illumina HiSeq System as 87-base-pair reads. In the source study's methods: Across the 670 or so repertoires, a later analysis counted tens of millions of unique TCR beta chains, 9.5 million to 13 million of which were shared by at least two donors. To remove PCR and sequencing errors, raw reads were error-corrected and collapsed into unique sequences using a nearest-neighbor algorithm that merged closely related sequences. CDR3 sequences were aligned to IMGT reference sequences to assign V, D and J gene segments. For a sequence to be retained, at least a six-nucleotide match to both a V gene segment and a J gene segment was required. Rearrangements were called productive when the CDR3 lacked stop codons and stayed in frame with V and J; all others were non-productive. CDR3 was defined according to IMGT convention as the region running from the second conserved V-encoded cysteine to the conserved J-encoded phenylalanine. Sequences without an unambiguous match to a single V gene segment were excluded from the earlier analysis of approximately 560 of the donors. An earlier analysis of 550 to 650 of the donors classified V segments as functional when productive rearrangements were above 56.7% and as segregating when the standard deviation between donors was above 5%. To diagnose cytomegalovirus status from the catalog of TCR beta chain sequences, a statistical classification framework was built. In a later analysis, TCR nucleotide sequences were compared against IMGT/GENE-DB human TR gene sequences so that V and J genes could be assigned. Using the TCRdist pipeline, a later analysis assigned CDR3 sequences along with most-parsimonious VDJ recombination scenarios. In a later analysis, every TCR beta chain was defined by the combination of its CDR3 amino acid sequence and its V-gene family, and reads without a unique V-gene family were dropped. In a later analysis, 500 to 650 highly shared, low-generation-probability nucleotide sequences were removed to address suspected cross-contamination and a sequencing artifact. In a later analysis, a clonal expansion index was calculated for each public chain from normalized within-repertoire ranks of inferred template counts. In a later analysis, generation probabilities were computed using a VDJ recombination model fitted to out-of-frame rearrangements, and the results were checked against IGoR. A later analysis scored TCR-TCR, TCR-HLA and TCR-CMV co-occurrence with hypergeometric tests, applying a repertoire-size bias correction to TCR pairs. False discovery rates were estimated in a later analysis by permuting HLA or CMV assignments 20 times. In a later analysis, co-occurring TCRs were grouped using DBSCAN, with TCRdist sequence similarity added in when clustering inside HLA-allele-positive subsets. Repertoires with fewer than 30,000 or more than 120,000 public chains were left out of co-occurrence clustering, as were about five repertoires with anomalous nucleotide sharing. TCRdb's version of the immuneACCESS table is confined to in-frame rearrangements and falls short of the full clone set. An unresolved V gene accounts for under half of the shortfall where checked; the remainder is of unknown origin. The V and J calls and clone size come from that table; D and trimming were worked out from the DNA. The sample table includes tens of thousands of clones. The top ten constitute roughly 5.8% of the sample.

Concerning this clone: Its antigen is still unknown.

What the authors observed across the whole study: The earlier analysis of about 600 of the donors excluded 15 to 20 rarely observed V segments, including chromosome 9 orphons, because counts were too low. Some IMGT-functional V segments, including TRBV6-2 and TRBV6-3, could not be told apart with the 87-base-pair reads, so those segments were excluded. A later analysis reported that several top co-occurrence clusters appeared linked to parvovirus B19, influenza, CMV and Epstein-Barr virus. According to the authors, the approach could potentially be generalized to other disease states and immunological phenotypes. A total of fewer than 200 TCR beta chains were listed by the study as associated with cytomegalovirus. A further reported finding was that TCR beta sequences accurately predicted the HLA-A and HLA-B alleles for most subjects in the first cohort. In both the original and validation cohorts, the classifier was reported to diagnose cytomegalovirus status with high specificity and sensitivity. HLA typing was unavailable for some donors at each locus, so association tests used only the typed subset. Compared with equally common non-associated chains, HLA-associated TCR beta chains in a later analysis were more clonally expanded and had lower generation probabilities. A later genetic analysis associated a missense DCLRE1C variant with V-gene and J-gene trimming of TCR beta chains, and an independent cohort replicated the association. In a later analysis, most CMV-associated TCR beta chains were found to appear HLA-restricted, with HLA associations seemingly driven largely by CMV exposure. In an earlier analysis of around 600 of the donors, most TCR beta V segments appeared in productive rearrangements about 87% or about 30% of the time, broadly matching IMGT annotations. Compared with the roughly 700-donor mean, donors in an Asian-associated ancestry cluster had fewer N-insertions in productive TCRs, according to a later genetic analysis. The cohort was sequenced for TCR beta chains only, and without alpha or paired-chain data the features that could be detected were limited. Linkage disequilibrium might explain the correlated functional status among segregating V segments, but an unknown experimental factor could not be excluded. Three of the identified cytomegalovirus-associated TCR beta chains were confirmed in vitro to be specific for cytomegalovirus antigens. Presence/absence analyses assumed roughly uniform sequencing depth across donors, an assumption that may not hold. Immune exposure information for the cohort was limited to CMV serostatus. Across donors, most TCR sequences were observed very rarely, whereas some public TCRs were present in many individuals. In a later analysis, around 15,000 TCR beta sequences were associated with specific HLA alleles at a false discovery rate of 0.05. A later analysis found that TCR association rates varied across HLA loci, with DRB1 alleles showing the most associated TCRs and HLA-C alleles the fewest. A group of highly shared sequence variants was considered likely to be a technical artifact of the sequencing pipeline. When HLA alleles, especially DR and DQ, strongly co-occurred, attributing TCR associations to individual alleles was difficult.

The specimen was PBMCs. The sequence derives from a human donor in good health. The chain couples TRBV10-3 to TRBJ2-7; no confident D gene assignment can be made. The CDR3 is CAISERTDYEQYF. In nucleotides, the sequence is TGTGCCATCAGTGAACGTACAGACTACGAGCAGTACTTC.